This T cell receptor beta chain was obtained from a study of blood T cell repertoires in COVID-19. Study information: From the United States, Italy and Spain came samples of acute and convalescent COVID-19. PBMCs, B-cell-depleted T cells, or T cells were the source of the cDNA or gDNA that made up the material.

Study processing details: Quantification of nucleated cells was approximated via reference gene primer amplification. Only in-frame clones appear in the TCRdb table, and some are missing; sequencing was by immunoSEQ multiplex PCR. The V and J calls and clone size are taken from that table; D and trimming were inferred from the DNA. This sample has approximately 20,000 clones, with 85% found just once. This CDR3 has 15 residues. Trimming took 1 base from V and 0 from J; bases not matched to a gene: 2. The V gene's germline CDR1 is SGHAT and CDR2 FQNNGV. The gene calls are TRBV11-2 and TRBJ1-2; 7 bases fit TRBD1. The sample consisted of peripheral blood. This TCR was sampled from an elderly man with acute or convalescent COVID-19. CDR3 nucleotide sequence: TGTGCCAGCAGCTTAGCGGGGACAGCTAACTATGGCTACACCTTC. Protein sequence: CASSLAGTANYGYTF. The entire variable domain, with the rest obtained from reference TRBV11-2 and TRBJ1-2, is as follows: EAGVAQSPRYKIIEKRQSVAFWCNPISGHATLYWYQQILGQGPKLLIQFQNNGVVDDSQLPKDRFSAERLKGVDSTLKIQPAKLEDSAVYLCASSLAGTANYGYTFGSGTRLTVV.